Listed below are T cell receptor beta chains from one sample, sequenced in a study of cytomegalovirus exposure and HLA in healthy donors. The repertoire was sequenced with immunoSEQ multiplex PCR; TCRdb's copy has only in-frame clones and lacks some. This table has under 150,000 clones, more than 75% appearing once. The sequencing sample was made of PBMCs. Source of these receptors: a man younger than 35 in good health and CMV-seropositive. CDR3s include the opening cysteine and the closing phenylalanine or tryptophan. Fields, in order: V gene, J gene, clone size, D gene, CDR3 DNA, CDR3 protein. D genes are given only for firm matches. Some rows mark clone size as missing; the rest say once, few, many or name a class of expanded clone.

>TRBV6-5|TRBJ1-1|-|-
TGTGCCAGCAGCACCCCCGGGACACGGTCTGAAGCTTTCTTT
CASSTPGTRSEAFF
>TRBV27|TRBJ1-2|-|TRBD1
TGTGCCAGCAGGGGACAGGGCGAGGGCTATGGCTACACCTTC
CASRGQGEGYGYTF
>TRBV7-2|TRBJ2-1|-|-
TGTGCCAGCAGCCTGGGGGGGGCGCGGTACAATGAGCAGTTCTTC
CASSLGGARYNEQFF
>TRBV7-8|TRBJ2-5|-|TRBD2
TGTGCCAGCAGCTTAGGACTAGCGTGGAGAGAGACCCAGTACTTC
CASSLGLAWRETQYF
>TRBV28|TRBJ1-1|-|-
TGTGCCAGCAGTCCTAGGGGATACATGAACACTGAAGCTTTCTTT
CASSPRGYMNTEAFF
>TRBV6-5|TRBJ2-5|-|TRBD2
TGTGCCAGCGATCCGAACGGGGGGGCGTTAGAGACCCAGTACTTC
CASDPNGGALETQYF
>TRBV2|TRBJ2-7|-|TRBD1
TGTGCCAGCAGTGGTGGGACAGGCGCGGGGGAGCAGTACTTC
CASSGGTGAGEQYF
>TRBV2|TRBJ2-7|-|-
TGTGCCAGCAGGTGGCAGGCTCACGAGCAGTACTTC
CASRWQAHEQYF
>TRBV10-3|TRBJ2-2|once|-
TGTGCCATCAGTGAAACAGGTGGGATAAACGGGGAGCTGTTTTTT
CAISETGGINGELFF
>TRBV15|TRBJ2-3|-|TRBD2
TGTGCCACCAGCTCAATTTCTAGCGGGAGATGGTCAGATACGCAGTATTTT
CATSSISSGRWSDTQYF
>TRBV10-3|TRBJ2-7|-|TRBD1
TGTGCCATCAGTATCCGGGACAGCTCCTACGAGCAGTACTTC
CAISIRDSSYEQYF
>TRBV6-1|TRBJ1-1|-|-
TGTGCCAGCACCTACAGGGAGAACACTGAAGCTTTCTTT
CASTYRENTEAFF
>TRBV30|TRBJ2-4|-|-
TGTGCCTGGAGTGGAGGGGGAGCCAAAAACATTCAGTACTTC
CAWSGGGAKNIQYF
>TRBV6-5|TRBJ2-1|-|-
TGTGCCAGCAGTTACTCAAGGCAGGCCGGGAGTGAGCAGTTCTTC
CASSYSRQAGSEQFF
>TRBV9|TRBJ2-3|-|-
TGTGCCAGCAGCGCGGGGACTACAGATACGCAGTATTTT
CASSAGTTDTQYF
>TRBV11-3|TRBJ1-1|-|-
TGTGCCAGCAGCCCCTACGCCGGGAACACGGCTTTCTTT
CASSPYAGNTAFF
>TRBV10-1|TRBJ2-7|once|-
TGCGCCAGCAGTGAGTCACCGACTTCCTACGAGCAGTACTTC
CASSESPTSYEQYF
>TRBV9|TRBJ1-2|-|-
TGTGCCAGCAGCGTAGAACCACTTCCCCCGGTAAACACCTTC
CASSVEPLPPVNTF
>TRBV6-5|TRBJ2-7|-|-
TGTGCCAGCTCATCTTGGCGGTTTGGATCCTACGAGCAGTACTTC
CASSSWRFGSYEQYF
>TRBV5-1|TRBJ2-3|-|-
TGCGCCAGCAGCGCGCAAATCACAGATACGCAGTATTTT
CASSAQITDTQYF
>TRBV4-1|TRBJ2-2|few|TRBD2
TGCGCCAGCAGGTCTACTAGCGGGAGTAATATAGGGGAGCTGTTTTTT
CASRSTSGSNIGELFF
>TRBV5-1|TRBJ2-2|-|-
TGCGCCAGCAGCACCAACAGGGAGAACACCGGGGAGCTGTTTTTT
CASSTNRENTGELFF